This T cell receptor beta chain derives from a study of blood T cell repertoires in COVID-19. Data came from immunoSEQ multiplex PCR; TCRdb stores just in-frame clones and leaves some out. The table lists 32,000 or so clones, approximately 86% of them singletons, with under 65% in the top ten. The sequencing sample was made of peripheral blood. The origin of this receptor is a man between 70 and 80 years old with acute or convalescent COVID-19.

The CDR3 spells CASSSLGSTEAFF. The CDR3 coding sequence is TGTGCCAGCAGTTCTTTAGGGAGCACTGAAGCTTTCTTT. The genes are TRBV12-3 or TRBV12-4 and TRBJ1-1; no reliable D call. V lost 4 bases, J lost 4 bases, and 10 bases lay in between. CDR3 length: 13 residues.